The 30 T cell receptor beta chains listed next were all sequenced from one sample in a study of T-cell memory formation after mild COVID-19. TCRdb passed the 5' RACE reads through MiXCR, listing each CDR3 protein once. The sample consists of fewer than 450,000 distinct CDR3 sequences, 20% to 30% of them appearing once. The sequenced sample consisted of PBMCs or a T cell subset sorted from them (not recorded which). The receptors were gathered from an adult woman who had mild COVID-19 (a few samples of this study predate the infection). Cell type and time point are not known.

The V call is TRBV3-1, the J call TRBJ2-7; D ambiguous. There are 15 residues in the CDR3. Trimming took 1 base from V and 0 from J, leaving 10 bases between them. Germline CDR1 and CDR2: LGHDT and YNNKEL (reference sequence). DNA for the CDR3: TGTGCCAGCAGCCAAGGCGGTCGTAGCTCCTACGAGCAGTACTTC. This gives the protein CASSQGGRSSYEQYF.

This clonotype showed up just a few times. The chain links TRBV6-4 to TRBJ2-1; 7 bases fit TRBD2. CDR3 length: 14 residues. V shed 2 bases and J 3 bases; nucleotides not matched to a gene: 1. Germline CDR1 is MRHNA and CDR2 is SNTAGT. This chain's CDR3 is CASSDSGDYNEQFF. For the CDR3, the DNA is TGTGCCAGCAGTGACAGCGGGGACTACAATGAGCAGTTCTTC.

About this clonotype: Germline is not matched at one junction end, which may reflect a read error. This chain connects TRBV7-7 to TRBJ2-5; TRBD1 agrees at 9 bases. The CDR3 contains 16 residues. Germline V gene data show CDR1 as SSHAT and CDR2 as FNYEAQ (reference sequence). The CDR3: CASSWNLPGQGETQYF. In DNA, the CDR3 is TGTGCTAGCAGCTGGAACTTGCCGGGACAGGGAGAGACCCAGTACTTC. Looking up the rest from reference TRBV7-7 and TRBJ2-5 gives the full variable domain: GAGVSQSPRYKVTKRGQDVTLRCDPISSHATLYWYQQALGQGPEFLTYFNYEAQPDKSGLPSDRFSAERPEGSISTLTIQRTEQRDSAMYRCASSWNLPGQGETQYFGPGTRLLVL.

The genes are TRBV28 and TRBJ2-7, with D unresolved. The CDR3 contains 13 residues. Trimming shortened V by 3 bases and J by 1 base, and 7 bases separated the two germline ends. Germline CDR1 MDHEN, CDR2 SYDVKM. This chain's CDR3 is CASSFEVSYEQYF. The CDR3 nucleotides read TGTGCCAGCAGTTTCGAGGTATCCTACGAGCAGTACTTC. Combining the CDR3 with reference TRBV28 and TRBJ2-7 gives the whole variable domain DVKVTQSSRYLVKRTGEKVFLECVQDMDHENMFWYRQDPGLGLRLIYFSYDVKMKEKGDIPEGYSVSREKKERFSLILESASTNQTSMYLCASSFEVSYEQYFGPGTRLTVT.

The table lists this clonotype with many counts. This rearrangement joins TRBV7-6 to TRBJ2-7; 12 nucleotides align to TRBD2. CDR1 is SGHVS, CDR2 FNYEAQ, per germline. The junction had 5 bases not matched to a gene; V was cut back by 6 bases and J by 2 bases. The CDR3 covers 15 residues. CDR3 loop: CASSPRLAGAYEQYF. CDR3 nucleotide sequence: TGTGCCAGCAGTCCCCGACTAGCGGGAGCCTACGAGCAGTACTTC.

CDR3 in DNA: TGCAGTGCTAGAGAGGCGCCGAGGACAGGGGGGTATGGCTACACCTTC. Its translation is CSAREAPRTGGYGYTF. The chain links TRBV20-1 to TRBJ1-2; 10 bases match TRBD1. Germline V gene data show CDR1 as DFQATT and CDR2 as SNEGSKA (reference sequence). V was clipped by 0 bases and J by 5 bases; unmatched bases: 9. This CDR3 spans 16 amino acids.

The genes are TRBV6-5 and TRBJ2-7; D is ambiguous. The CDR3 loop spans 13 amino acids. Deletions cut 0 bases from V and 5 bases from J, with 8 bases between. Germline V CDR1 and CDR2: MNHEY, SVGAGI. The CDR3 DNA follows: TGTGCCAGCAGTTACTCCCAGGACCACGAGCAGTACTTC. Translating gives CASSYSQDHEQYF.

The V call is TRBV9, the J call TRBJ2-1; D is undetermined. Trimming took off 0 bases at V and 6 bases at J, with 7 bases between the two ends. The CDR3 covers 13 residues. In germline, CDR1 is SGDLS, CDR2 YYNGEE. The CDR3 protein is CASSVADSNEQFF. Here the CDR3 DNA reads TGTGCCAGCAGCGTAGCAGACTCCAATGAGCAGTTCTTC.

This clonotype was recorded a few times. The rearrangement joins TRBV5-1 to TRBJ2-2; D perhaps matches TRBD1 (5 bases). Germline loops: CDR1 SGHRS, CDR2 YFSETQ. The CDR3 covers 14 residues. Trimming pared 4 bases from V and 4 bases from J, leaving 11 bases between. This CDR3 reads CASSRGAGTGELFF. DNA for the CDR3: TGCGCCAGCAGCAGGGGCGCTGGCACCGGGGAGCTGTTTTTT. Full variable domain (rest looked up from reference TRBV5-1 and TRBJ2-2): KAGVTQTPRYLIKTRGQQVTLSCSPISGHRSVSWYQQTPGQGLQFLFEYFSETQRNKGNFPGRFSGRQFSNSRSEMNVSTLELGDSALYLCASSRGAGTGELFFGEGSRLTVL.

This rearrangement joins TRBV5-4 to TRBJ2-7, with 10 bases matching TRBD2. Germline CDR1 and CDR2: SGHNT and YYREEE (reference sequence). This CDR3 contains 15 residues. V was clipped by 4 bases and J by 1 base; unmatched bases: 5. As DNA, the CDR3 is TGTGCCAGCAGCCCTAGCGGGAGCCTTTCCTACGAGCAGTACTTC. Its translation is CASSPSGSLSYEQYF.

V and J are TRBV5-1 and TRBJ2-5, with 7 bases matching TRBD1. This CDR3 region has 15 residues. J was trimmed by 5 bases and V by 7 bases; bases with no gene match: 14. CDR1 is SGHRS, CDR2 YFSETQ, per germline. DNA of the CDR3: TGCGCCAGCCTCGAAACCGGCAGGGGGTGGGAGACCCAGTACTTC. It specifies CASLETGRGWETQYF.

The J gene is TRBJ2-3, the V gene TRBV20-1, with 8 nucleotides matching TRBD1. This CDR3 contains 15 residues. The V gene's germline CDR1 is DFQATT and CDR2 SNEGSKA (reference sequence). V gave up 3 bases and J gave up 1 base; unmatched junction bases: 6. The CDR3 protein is CSASLEDRGTDTQYF. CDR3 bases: TGCAGTGCTAGCCTGGAGGACAGGGGCACAGATACGCAGTATTTT.

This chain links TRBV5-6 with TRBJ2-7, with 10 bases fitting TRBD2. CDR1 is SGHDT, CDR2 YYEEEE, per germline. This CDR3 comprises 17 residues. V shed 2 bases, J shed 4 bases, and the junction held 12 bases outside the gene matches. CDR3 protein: CASSLDASGRAGYEQYF. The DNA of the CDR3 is TGTGCCAGCAGCTTAGACGCCAGCGGGAGGGCCGGTTACGAGCAGTACTTC.

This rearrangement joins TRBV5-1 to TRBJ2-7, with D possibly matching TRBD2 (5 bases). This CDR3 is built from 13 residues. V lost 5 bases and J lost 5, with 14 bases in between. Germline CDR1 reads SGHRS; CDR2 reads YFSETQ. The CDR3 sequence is CASRSGKENEQYF. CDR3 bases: TGCGCCAGCAGATCGGGGAAGGAAAACGAGCAGTACTTC.

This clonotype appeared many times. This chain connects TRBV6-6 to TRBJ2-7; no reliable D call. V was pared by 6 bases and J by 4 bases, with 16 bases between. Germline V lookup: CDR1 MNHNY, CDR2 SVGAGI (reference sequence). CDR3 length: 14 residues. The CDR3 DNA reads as TGTGCCAGCAGCCAAGACATCGGGTCTTACGAGCAGTACTTC. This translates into CASSQDIGSYEQYF.

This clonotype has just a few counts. Here the CDR3 reads CSARGGTGKYNEQFF. The CDR3 coding sequence is TGCAGTGCTAGAGGTGGGACAGGGAAGTACAATGAGCAGTTCTTC. The rearrangement links TRBV20-1 to TRBJ2-1; 9 nucleotides align to TRBD1. Germline V lookup: CDR1 DFQATT, CDR2 SNEGSKA (reference sequence). The CDR3 spans 15 residues. Losses at the gene ends were 1 base for V and 4 bases for J; bases not matched to a gene: 5.

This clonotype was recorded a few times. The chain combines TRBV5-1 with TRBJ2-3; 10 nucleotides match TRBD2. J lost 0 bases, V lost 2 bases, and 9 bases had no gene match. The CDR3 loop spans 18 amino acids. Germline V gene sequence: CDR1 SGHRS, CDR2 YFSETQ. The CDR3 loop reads CASSFLSGGTSSTDTQYF. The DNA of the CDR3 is TGCGCCAGCAGCTTCCTTAGCGGGGGGACGTCTAGCACAGATACGCAGTATTTT.

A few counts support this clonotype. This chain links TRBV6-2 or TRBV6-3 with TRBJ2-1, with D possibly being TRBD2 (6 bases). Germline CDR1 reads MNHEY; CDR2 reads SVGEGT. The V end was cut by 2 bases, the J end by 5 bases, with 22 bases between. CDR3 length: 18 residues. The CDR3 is CASSYGRSGVADNNEQFF. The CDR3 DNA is TGTGCCAGCAGTTACGGCAGGTCCGGGGTAGCGGATAACAATGAGCAGTTCTTC.

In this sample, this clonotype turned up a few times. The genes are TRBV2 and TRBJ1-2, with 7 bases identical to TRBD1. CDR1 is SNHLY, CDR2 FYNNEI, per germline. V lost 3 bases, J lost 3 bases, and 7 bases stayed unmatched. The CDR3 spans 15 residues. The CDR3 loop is CASSDIHRGDYGYTF. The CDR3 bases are TGTGCCAGCAGTGATATTCACAGGGGTGACTATGGCTACACCTTC.

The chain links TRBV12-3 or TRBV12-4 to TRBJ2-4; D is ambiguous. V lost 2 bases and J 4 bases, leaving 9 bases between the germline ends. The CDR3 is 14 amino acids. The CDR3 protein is CASSLTLRKNIQYF. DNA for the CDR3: TGTGCCAGCAGTTTAACCCTCAGGAAAAACATTCAGTACTTC.

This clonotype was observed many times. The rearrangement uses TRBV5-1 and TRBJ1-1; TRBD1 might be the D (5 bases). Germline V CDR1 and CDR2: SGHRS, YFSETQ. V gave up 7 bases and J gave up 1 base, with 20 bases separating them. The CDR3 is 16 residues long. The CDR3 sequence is CASASGDRKKNTEAFF. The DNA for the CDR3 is TGCGCCAGCGCGTCCGGAGACAGAAAAAAGAACACTGAAGCTTTCTTT.

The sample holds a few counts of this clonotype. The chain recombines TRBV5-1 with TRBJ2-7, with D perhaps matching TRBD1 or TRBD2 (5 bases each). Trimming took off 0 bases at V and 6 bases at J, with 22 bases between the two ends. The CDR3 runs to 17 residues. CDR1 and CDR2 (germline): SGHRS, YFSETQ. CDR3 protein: CASSLGLRDRAGVEQYF. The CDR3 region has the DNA TGCGCCAGCAGCTTGGGGCTAAGGGACCGGGCCGGGGTCGAGCAGTACTTC.

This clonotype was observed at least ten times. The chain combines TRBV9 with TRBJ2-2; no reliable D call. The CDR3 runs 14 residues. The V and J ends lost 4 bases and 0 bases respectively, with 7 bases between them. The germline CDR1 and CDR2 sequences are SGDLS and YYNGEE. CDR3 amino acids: CASSRAPNTGELFF. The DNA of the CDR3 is TGTGCCAGCAGCCGCGCGCCGAACACCGGGGAGCTGTTTTTT.

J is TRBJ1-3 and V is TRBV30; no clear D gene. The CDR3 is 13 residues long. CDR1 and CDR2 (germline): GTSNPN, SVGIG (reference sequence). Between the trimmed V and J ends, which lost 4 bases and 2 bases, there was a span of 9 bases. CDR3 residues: CAWITQTGNTIYF. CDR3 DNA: TGTGCCTGGATAACTCAGACTGGAAACACCATATATTTT.

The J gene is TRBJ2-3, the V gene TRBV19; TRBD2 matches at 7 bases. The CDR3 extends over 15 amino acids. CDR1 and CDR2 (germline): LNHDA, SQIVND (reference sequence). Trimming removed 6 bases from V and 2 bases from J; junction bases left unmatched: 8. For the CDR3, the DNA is TGTGCCAGTAGGAGCGGGGCCATCTACACAGATACGCAGTATTTT. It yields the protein CASRSGAIYTDTQYF.

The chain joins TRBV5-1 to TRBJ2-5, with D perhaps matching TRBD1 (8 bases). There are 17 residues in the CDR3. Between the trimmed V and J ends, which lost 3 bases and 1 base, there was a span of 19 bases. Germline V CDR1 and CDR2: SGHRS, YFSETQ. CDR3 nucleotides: TGCGCCAGCAGCTCCGGGGGGACAGGAGGGCTCCAAGAGACCCAGTACTTC. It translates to CASSSGGTGGLQETQYF.

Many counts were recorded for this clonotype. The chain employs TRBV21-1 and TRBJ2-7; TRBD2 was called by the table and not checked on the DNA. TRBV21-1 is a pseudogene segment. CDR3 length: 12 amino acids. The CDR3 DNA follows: TGTGCCAGCTGCCGGGCCGCCTACGAGCAGTACTTC. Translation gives CASCRAAYEQYF.

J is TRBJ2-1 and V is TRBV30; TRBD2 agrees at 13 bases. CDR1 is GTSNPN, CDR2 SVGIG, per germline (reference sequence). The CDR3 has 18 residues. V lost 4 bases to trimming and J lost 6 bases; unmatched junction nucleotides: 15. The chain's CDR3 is CAWTPARTSGSWGNEQFF. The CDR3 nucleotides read TGTGCCTGGACCCCAGCCAGGACTAGCGGGAGCTGGGGCAATGAGCAGTTCTTC.

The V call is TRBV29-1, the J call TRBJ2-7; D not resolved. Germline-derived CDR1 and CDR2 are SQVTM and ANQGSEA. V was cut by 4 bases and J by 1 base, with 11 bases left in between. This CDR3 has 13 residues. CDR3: CSVVPTNSYEQYF. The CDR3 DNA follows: TGCAGCGTTGTTCCCACAAATTCCTACGAGCAGTACTTC.

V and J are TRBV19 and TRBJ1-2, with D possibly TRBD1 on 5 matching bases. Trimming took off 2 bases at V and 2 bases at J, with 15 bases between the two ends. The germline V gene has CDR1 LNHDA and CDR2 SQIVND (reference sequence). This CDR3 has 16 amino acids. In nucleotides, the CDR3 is TGTGCCAGTAGTATACAAAAGGCAGGGCGCAACTATGGCTACACCTTC. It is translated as CASSIQKAGRNYGYTF.